Below, 4 T cell receptor beta chains from the same sample are listed, as sequenced in a study of T cell responses to AZD1222 COVID-19 vaccine. Some clones are missing from TCRdb's copy, which holds only in-frame ones; the method was immunoSEQ multiplex PCR. The sample has around 94,000 clones, over 75% seen once. The source material was peripheral blood, sampled on day 0 of AZD1222 vaccination. The source of these receptors is an adult in good health.

This clone came up once. This chain joins TRBV3-1 (or the pseudogene TRBV3-2) and TRBJ1-4; TRBD1 is a possible D gene (6 bases). The CDR3 length is 16 residues. V lost 0 bases and J 5 bases, leaving 13 bases between the germline ends. The germline V gene has CDR1 LGHDT and CDR2 YNNKEL (reference sequence). The CDR3 bases are TGTGCCAGCAGCCAAGATAGGGGGACTGGGAATGAAAAACTGTTTTTT. Amino acid sequence: CASSQDRGTGNEKLFF.

The chain recombines TRBV3-1 (or the pseudogene TRBV3-2) with TRBJ2-3; TRBD2 is a possible D gene (5 bases). Germline loops: CDR1 LGHDT, CDR2 YNNKEL (reference sequence). The length of the CDR3 is 14 residues. V was cut by 3 bases and J by 5 bases, with 12 bases left in between. This CDR3 reads CASSHLGGGDTQYF. The CDR3 DNA reads TGTGCCAGCAGCCACCTGGGCGGAGGAGATACGCAGTATTTT.

The chain links TRBV28 to TRBJ1-1, with D possibly matching TRBD1 (5 bases). Trimming took off 7 bases at V and 1 base at J, with 13 bases between the two ends. Germline V gene data show CDR1 as MDHEN and CDR2 as SYDVKM. The CDR3 consists of 14 residues. DNA for the CDR3: TGTGCCAGCATCCGAGGGGTTGCGAACACTGAAGCTTTCTTT. Protein sequence: CASIRGVANTEAFF.

The rearrangement links TRBV6-5 to TRBJ1-4; tentatively, D is TRBD1 (5 bases). V was pared by 5 bases and J by 10 bases, with 14 bases between. The CDR3 extends over 13 amino acids. Looked up from germline, CDR1 is MNHEY and CDR2 is SVGAGI. The DNA for the CDR3 is TGTGCCAGCAGTCCCGACAGACGGGGAAAACTGTTTTTT. As protein: CASSPDRRGKLFF.